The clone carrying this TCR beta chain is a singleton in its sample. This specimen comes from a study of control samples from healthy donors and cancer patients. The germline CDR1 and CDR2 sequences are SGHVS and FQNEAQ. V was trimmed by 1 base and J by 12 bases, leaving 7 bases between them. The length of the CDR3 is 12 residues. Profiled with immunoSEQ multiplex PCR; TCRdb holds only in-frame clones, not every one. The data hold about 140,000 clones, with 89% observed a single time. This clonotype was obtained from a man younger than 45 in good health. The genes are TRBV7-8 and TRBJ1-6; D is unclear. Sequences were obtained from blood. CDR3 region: CASSLDEGPLHF. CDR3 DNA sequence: TGTGCCAGCAGCTTAGATGAGGGACCCCTCCACTTT.